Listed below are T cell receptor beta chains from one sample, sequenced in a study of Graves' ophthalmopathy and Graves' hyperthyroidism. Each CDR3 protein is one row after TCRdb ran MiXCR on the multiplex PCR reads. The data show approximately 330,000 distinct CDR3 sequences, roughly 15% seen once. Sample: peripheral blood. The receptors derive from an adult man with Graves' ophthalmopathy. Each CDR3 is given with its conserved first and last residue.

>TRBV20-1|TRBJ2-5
CSARDGAELVETQYF
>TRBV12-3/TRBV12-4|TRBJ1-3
CASSLYYGTDNSGNTIYF
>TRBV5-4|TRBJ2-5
CASSLIGAGADKETQYF
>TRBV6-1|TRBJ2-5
CASSEAPYVGETQYF
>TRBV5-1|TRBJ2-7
CASRDLRQGTYEQYF
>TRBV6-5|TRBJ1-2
CASSLARNYTF
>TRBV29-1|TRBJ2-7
CSVGGTGSSYEQYF
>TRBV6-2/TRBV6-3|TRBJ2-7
CASSYIGREQYF
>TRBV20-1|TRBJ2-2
CSARDLNTGELFF
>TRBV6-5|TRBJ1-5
CASSSSGRNSNQPQHF
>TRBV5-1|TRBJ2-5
CASGGGEAQETQYF
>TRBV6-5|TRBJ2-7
CASSYSRQFSYEQYF
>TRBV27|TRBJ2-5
CASSALAGVRETQYF
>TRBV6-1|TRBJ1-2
CASSPGTLLTGTF
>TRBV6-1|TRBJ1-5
CASSEQGVDQPQHF
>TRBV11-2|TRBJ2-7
CASSLEGPGTLAYEQYF
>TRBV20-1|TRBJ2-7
CSARPFTSTQGPYEQYF
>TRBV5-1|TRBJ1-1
CASSPGGMNTEAFF
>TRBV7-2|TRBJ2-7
CASSLVRLYEQYF
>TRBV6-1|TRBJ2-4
CASSEAPWTSGGNIQYF
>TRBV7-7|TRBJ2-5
CASSLLGKKETQYF
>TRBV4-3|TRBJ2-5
CASSQGTGWETQYF
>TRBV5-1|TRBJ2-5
CASSLVSGGETQYF
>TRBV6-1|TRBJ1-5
CASGESGISNQPQHF
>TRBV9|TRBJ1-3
CASSAGDRASGNTIYF
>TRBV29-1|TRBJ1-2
CSVVAPNYGYTF
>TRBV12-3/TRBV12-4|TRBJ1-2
CASSFRGPRGYTF
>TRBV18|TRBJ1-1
CASSPTPTPTGGANTEAFF
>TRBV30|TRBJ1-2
CAWSPSGEGHGYTF
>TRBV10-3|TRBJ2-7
CAIRDRGESYEQYF
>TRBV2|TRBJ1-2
CASSRQGGDGYTF
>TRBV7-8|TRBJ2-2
CASSLSGGRSTGELFF
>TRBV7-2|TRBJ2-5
CANTKNPGSETQYF
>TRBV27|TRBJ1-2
CASSATQFYGYTF
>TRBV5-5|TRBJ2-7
CASSANMEQYEQYF
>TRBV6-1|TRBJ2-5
CASRRAGQETQYF
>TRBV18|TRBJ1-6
CASSTGTASNNSPLHF
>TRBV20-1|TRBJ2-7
CSARGWDTYEQYF
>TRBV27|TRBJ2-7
CASSLIAGQGDSEQYF
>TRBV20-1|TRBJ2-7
CSARARRGTYEQYF
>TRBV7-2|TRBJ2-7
CASSFSQGGYEQYF
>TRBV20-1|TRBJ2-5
CSAVLAGGETQYF
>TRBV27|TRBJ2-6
CASSLTRFSSGANVLTF
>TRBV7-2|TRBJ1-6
CASSPRGFDSPLHF
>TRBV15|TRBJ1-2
CATQPGLTSDHTF
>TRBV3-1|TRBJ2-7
CASSQALKKQYF
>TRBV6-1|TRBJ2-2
CASSEWLDTGELFF
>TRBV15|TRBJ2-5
CATSRENPLDGRLTQYF
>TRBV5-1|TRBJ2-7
CASSFSGTPTIYEQYF
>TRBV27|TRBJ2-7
CASSSPGLAGRYEQYF
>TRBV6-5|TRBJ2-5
CASNRDSTQETQYF
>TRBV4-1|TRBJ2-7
CASSQDTSSYEQYF
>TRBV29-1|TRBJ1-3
CSVEGEGGSSGNTIYF
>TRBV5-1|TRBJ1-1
CASSLEGAFTEAFF
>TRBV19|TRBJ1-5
CASTAGGGLSNQPQHF
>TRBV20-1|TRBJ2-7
CSASEGSYEQYF
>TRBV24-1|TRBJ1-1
CATSDGTGNTEAFF
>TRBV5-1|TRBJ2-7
CASSPGLAGVHEQYF
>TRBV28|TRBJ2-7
CASSFAIAGAEQYF